The next 17 T cell receptor beta chains were all read from a single sample in a study of T cells after yellow fever vaccination. TCRdb re-called the 5' RACE reads through MiXCR, storing one row per CDR3 protein. The table includes under 550,000 distinct CDR3 sequences, 21% detected once. Sequenced here: PBMCs, sampled roughly 23 days after the first yellow fever vaccination. These receptors were obtained from a man aged 18-30 years who received the YFV17D yellow fever vaccine.

V and J are TRBV5-1 and TRBJ2-5, with a weak D call TRBD2 (5 bases). The V gene's germline CDR1 is SGHRS and CDR2 YFSETQ. The ends were cut back, 4 bases at V and 2 bases at J, with 15 bases in the middle. The CDR3 sequence is 15 residues long. The DNA for the CDR3 is TGCGCCAGCAGCGTGTTCCGGACTGGACAAGAGACCCAGTACTTC. Protein sequence: CASSVFRTGQETQYF.

The chain couples TRBV29-1 to TRBJ1-4; 10 nucleotides line up with TRBD1. The CDR3 runs 14 residues. CDR1 and CDR2 (germline): SQVTM, ANQGSEA. V was clipped by 6 bases and J by 10 bases; unmatched bases: 11. The CDR3 DNA reads TGCAGCGTGAAACTGACAGGGGGCGTTGGAAAACTGTTTTTT. Residues: CSVKLTGGVGKLFF.

This clonotype was observed a handful of times. The V and J genes are TRBV20-1 and TRBJ1-2, with TRBD1 matching over 9 bases. This CDR3 is built from 16 residues. Germline V gene data show CDR1 as DFQATT and CDR2 as SNEGSKA (reference sequence). Trimming removed 3 bases from V and 5 bases from J; junction bases left unmatched: 13. This CDR3 reads CSASSGQGDRTYGYTF. In nucleotides, the CDR3 is TGCAGTGCTAGTTCGGGACAGGGCGACCGGACTTATGGCTACACCTTC.

This chain uses TRBV5-4 with TRBJ1-5, with D unresolved. CDR3 size: 13 residues. Germline CDR1 is SGHNT and CDR2 is YYREEE (reference sequence). The V end lost 3 bases, the J end lost 5 bases, and 9 bases lay between the germline ends. CDR3 DNA: TGTGCCAGCAGCTGGGGAATAGATCAGCCCCAGCATTTT. This translates into CASSWGIDQPQHF.

This clonotype was counted between two and nine times. The rearrangement uses TRBV24-1 and TRBJ2-1, with D perhaps TRBD2 (5 bases). This CDR3 is built from 15 residues. Germline CDR1 KGHDR, CDR2 SFDVKD. The ends were cut back, 0 bases at V and 4 bases at J, with 9 bases in the middle. CDR3 amino acids: CATSDLGSGYNEQFF. CDR3 coding DNA: TGTGCCACCAGTGATTTGGGCAGCGGTTACAATGAGCAGTTCTTC.

This clonotype was counted at least ten times. V usage is TRBV7-3 and J usage is TRBJ2-2; no reliable D call. Trimming took off 4 bases at V and 0 bases at J, with 9 bases between the two ends. The CDR3 length is 15 residues. CDR1 is SGHTA, CDR2 FQGTGA, per germline. The CDR3 reads CASSSTPANTGELFF. The CDR3 DNA reads as TGTGCCAGCAGCTCCACCCCCGCGAACACCGGGGAGCTGTTTTTT.

This clonotype has just a few counts. The gene calls are TRBV5-6 and TRBJ2-1; 9 bases are a match to TRBD1. The CDR3 runs 17 residues. Per the germline V gene, CDR1 is SGHDT and CDR2 is YYEEEE. V shed 0 bases, J shed 6 bases, and the junction held 10 bases outside the gene matches. The CDR3 DNA reads TGTGCCAGCAGCTTGGGGGGTGGTTACAGGGGGCGCAATGAGCAGTTCTTC. Encoded protein: CASSLGGGYRGRNEQFF.

This clonotype was observed a few times. The genes are TRBV19 and TRBJ1-2; a weak D match, TRBD1 (5 bases). The CDR3 spans 16 residues. The V gene's germline CDR1 is LNHDA and CDR2 SQIVND (reference sequence). V lost 1 base to trimming and J lost 0 bases, with 12 bases between them. CDR3 in DNA: TGTGCCAGTAGTATAGGAAGAGGGACGGCTAACTATGGCTACACCTTC. It specifies CASSIGRGTANYGYTF.

Many counts were recorded for this clonotype. CDR3 bases: TGCGCCAGCAGACAGGGTGGGGCCAACGTCCTGACTTTC. Translating gives CASRQGGANVLTF. This chain uses TRBV23-1 with TRBJ2-6, with a tentative D call TRBD1 (6 bases). TRBV23-1 qualifies as an ORF whose function is uncertain. Trimming shortened V by 6 bases and J by 3 bases, and 6 bases separated the two germline ends. The CDR3 is 13 residues long.

This chain joins TRBV7-3 and TRBJ2-5; D is unclear. The V end lost 4 bases, the J end lost 5 bases, and 11 bases lay between the germline ends. CDR3 length equals 13 residues. Germline CDR1 SGHTA, CDR2 FQGTGA. This chain's CDR3 is CASSSNMGETQYF. The CDR3 DNA reads as TGTGCCAGCAGCTCCAACATGGGGGAGACCCAGTACTTC.

The chain is built from TRBV20-1 and TRBJ1-6; 7 bases agree with TRBD1. The V and J ends lost 1 base and 9 bases, in that order; junction bases with no gene match: 6. Germline assignment: CDR1 DFQATT and CDR2 SNEGSKA (reference sequence). This CDR3 is built from 14 residues. The CDR3 spells CSARVGRGSSPLHF. Written as DNA, the CDR3 is TGCAGTGCTAGAGTGGGCAGGGGGTCTTCACCCCTCCACTTT.

The chain couples TRBV20-1 to TRBJ2-5; TRBD2 matches at 10 bases. V shed 0 bases, J shed 4 bases, and the junction held 5 bases outside the gene matches. The germline V gene has CDR1 DFQATT and CDR2 SNEGSKA (reference sequence). The CDR3 sequence is 15 residues long. For the CDR3, the DNA is TGCAGTGCTAGAGATGGACTAGCGGCTCCAGAGACCCAGTACTTC. This translates into CSARDGLAAPETQYF.

CDR3 in DNA: TGCAGTGCTAGTGCGGGGAGCTCCTACAATGAGCAGTTCTTC. It translates to CSASAGSSYNEQFF. The gene calls are TRBV20-1 and TRBJ2-1; D is possibly TRBD2 (6 bases). CDR3 size: 14 residues. Germline V lookup: CDR1 DFQATT, CDR2 SNEGSKA (reference sequence). The V end lost 3 bases, the J end lost 0 bases, and 9 bases lay between the germline ends.

DNA for the CDR3: TGTGCCAGCAGCTTGATGGGGTTAGGCAATGAGCAGTTCTTC. Translation gives CASSLMGLGNEQFF. This chain uses TRBV5-5 with TRBJ2-1; D not resolved. The CDR3 covers 14 residues. Germline CDR1 SGHKS, CDR2 YYEKEE (reference sequence). Trimming shortened V by 1 base and J by 6 bases, and 11 bases separated the two germline ends.

This clonotype has only a few counts. The V and J genes are TRBV6-1 and TRBJ2-7; tentatively, D is TRBD1 (6 bases). Germline V gene lookup returns CDR1 MNHNS and CDR2 SASEGT. The V end lost 11 bases, the J end lost 0 bases, and 17 bases lay between the germline ends. The CDR3 is 14 amino acids. Written as DNA, the CDR3 is TGTGCCTGCTCCCGGGACAAACTCTCCTACGAGCAGTACGTC. Translated: CACSRDKLSYEQYV.

V usage is TRBV27 and J usage is TRBJ1-5; unclear D gene. Germline V gene data show CDR1 as MNHEY and CDR2 as SMNVEV (reference sequence). V was shortened by 4 bases and J by 7 bases, with 8 bases between the two germline ends. This CDR3 contains 12 residues. As DNA, the CDR3 is TGTGCCAGCAGTTCGTATCTACAGCCCCAGCATTTT. This encodes CASSSYLQPQHF.

The chain joins TRBV5-6 to TRBJ1-2; 8 bases agree with TRBD1. The germline gives CDR1 SGHDT, CDR2 YYEEEE. With 2 bases clipped from V and 4 bases from J, the junction kept 7 bases outside the gene matches. CDR3 length equals 15 residues. CDR3 coding DNA: TGTGCCAGCAGCTTACGACTGACAGGGGCCTATGGCTACACCTTC. The encoded protein is CASSLRLTGAYGYTF.